This T cell receptor (beta chain) stems from a study of post-analysis software for immune sequencing data. CDR1 and CDR2 (germline): MGHDK, SYGVNS. V was cut by 6 bases and J by 4 bases, with 9 bases left in between. The CDR3 extends over 12 amino acids. Unique molecular identifiers tagged the TCR beta cDNA libraries. TCRdb reprocessed the PCR reads with MiXCR, giving one entry per CDR3 protein. Of 750,000 to 950,000 distinct CDR3 sequences listed, around 50% are singletons. Study-level results: Controls showed lower frequencies than patients for several TRBV segments, and TRBV5-6, TRBV5-1 and TRBV20-1 were among these.

Regarding this clonotype: Its antigen is unknown.

Material: blood. This chain joins TRBV25-1 and TRBJ1-2, with D tentatively TRBD1 (6 bases). The TCR originated in a girl aged 5-17 years with multiple sclerosis. CDR3 sequence (DNA): TGTGCCAGCAGCAGGGGACTCTATGGCTACACCTTC. Translating gives CASSRGLYGYTF.